This T cell receptor beta chain emerged from a study of low-dose radiotherapy and immunotherapy resistance in tumors. Study context: 1 Gy per fraction was delivered to Cohort 2 every two weeks, for 13 Gy total over 26 weeks.

This clonotype appeared once. Trimming left V 8 bases short and J 2 bases short, with 12 bases between. The CDR3 totals 13 residues. CDR1 LGHDT and CDR2 YNNKEL come from the germline V gene (reference sequence). Patients qualified if they had advanced solid tumors that lacked tumor-infiltrating lymphocytes. First-strand cDNA relied on TRAV- and TRBV-specific primers spanning alpha and beta chains. It was with a constant-region primer and a V-primer adapter that TCRs were amplified over about 19 PCR cycles. TCRdb re-called the reads through MiXCR, storing one row per CDR3 protein. The table includes 13,000 to 15,000 distinct CDR3 sequences, approximately 50% detected once.

The receptor comes from a human donor with advanced metastatic prostate, ovarian, gallbladder or colorectal cancer (not recorded which). This table probably holds off-target reads from a library built for another chain. The rearrangement links TRBV3-1 to TRBJ1-2; tentatively, D is TRBD1 (5 bases). The CDR3 loop is CASSVAGNYGYTF. CDR3 in DNA: TGTGCCAGCTCCGTCGCAGGGAACTATGGCTACACCTTC.